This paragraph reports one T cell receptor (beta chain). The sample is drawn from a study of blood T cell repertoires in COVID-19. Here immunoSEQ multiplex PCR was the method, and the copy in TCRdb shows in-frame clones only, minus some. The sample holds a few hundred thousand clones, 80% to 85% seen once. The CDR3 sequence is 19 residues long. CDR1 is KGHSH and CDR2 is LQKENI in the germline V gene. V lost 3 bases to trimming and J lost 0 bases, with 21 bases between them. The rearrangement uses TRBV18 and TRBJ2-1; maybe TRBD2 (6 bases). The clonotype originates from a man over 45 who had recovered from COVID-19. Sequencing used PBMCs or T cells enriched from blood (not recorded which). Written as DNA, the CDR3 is TGTGCCAGCTCACCGCCTCGGCAGGGAGGAAGTGGCTCCTACAATGAGCAGTTCTTC. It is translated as CASSPPRQGGSGSYNEQFF.